This passage covers 18 T cell receptor beta chains from one sample sequenced in a study of cytomegalovirus exposure and HLA in healthy donors. Sequencing used immunoSEQ multiplex PCR; TCRdb keeps in-frame clones, though not all of them. The table has some 56,000 clones, 93% seen once. Sequenced: PBMCs. These receptor sequences come from a young woman in good health and CMV-seropositive.

The chain carries TRBV5-1 and TRBJ1-2; D is perhaps TRBD1 (5 bases). The CDR3 length is 11 residues. The V gene lost 6 bases and the J gene lost 6 bases, with 9 bases spanning the gap. Per the germline V gene, CDR1 is SGHRS and CDR2 is YFSETQ. CDR3 in amino acids: CASTQGHGYTF. Here the CDR3 DNA reads TGCGCCAGCACCCAGGGCCATGGCTACACCTTC.

The J gene is TRBJ1-5, the V gene TRBV28; 7 nucleotides agree with TRBD1. Germline V gives CDR1 MDHEN, CDR2 SYDVKM. Trimming cost V 7 bases and J 4 bases; bases outside gene matches: 10. The CDR3 loop spans 15 amino acids. CDR3 nucleotides: TGTGCCAGCACTGCGGGGACAGTCGGAAATCAGCCCCAGCATTTT. Residues: CASTAGTVGNQPQHF.

The chain couples TRBV5-1 to TRBJ1-2; 8 positions agree with TRBD1. CDR1 is SGHRS, CDR2 YFSETQ, per germline. After removal of 0 bases from V and 7 bases from J, the junction contained 8 bases not matched to a gene. This CDR3 comprises 15 residues. CDR3 in amino acids: CASSLGVDRDSGYTF. The CDR3, as DNA: TGCGCCAGCAGCTTGGGGGTGGACAGGGACTCTGGCTACACCTTC.

The V call is TRBV5-5, the J call TRBJ2-3, with D uncertain. The CDR3 extends over 14 amino acids. Deletions cut 4 bases from V and 0 bases from J, with 9 bases between. Germline values: CDR1 SGHKS, CDR2 YYEKEE (reference sequence). The CDR3 region is CASSRVVSTDTQYF. The DNA of the CDR3 is TGTGCCAGCAGCCGCGTCGTGAGCACAGATACGCAGTATTTT.

The rearrangement uses TRBV25-1 and TRBJ2-2; D is possibly TRBD2 (6 bases). Germline CDR1 reads MGHDK; CDR2 reads SYGVNS. CDR3 length equals 16 residues. Trimming stripped 6 bases from V and 0 bases from J, with 14 bases between. CDR3 in DNA: TGTGCCAGCAGCGCGGCGGGGAGACCGAACACCGGGGAGCTGTTTTTT. Translating gives CASSAAGRPNTGELFF. The entire variable domain, with the rest obtained from reference TRBV25-1 and TRBJ2-2, is as follows: EADIYQTPRYLVIGTGKKITLECSQTMGHDKMYWYQQDPGMELHLIHYSYGVNSTEKGDLSSESTVSRIRTEHFPLTLESARPSHTSQYLCASSAAGRPNTGELFFGEGSRLTVL.

The chain joins TRBV5-1 to TRBJ2-5, with 10 positions matching TRBD1. Matching the DNA end better, TRBJ2-7 makes the J call doubtful. The CDR3 is 15 residues long. Germline V gene lookup returns CDR1 SGHRS and CDR2 YFSETQ. For the CDR3, the DNA is TGCGCCAGCAGCTCGGGGGACAGGGGATCGTACGAGCAGTACTTC. It encodes CASSSGDRGSYEQYF.

The chain joins TRBV6-5 to TRBJ2-7; a possible D gene is TRBD1 (5 bases). This CDR3 contains 12 residues. CDR1 and CDR2 (germline): MNHEY, SVGAGI. Trimming removed 8 bases from V and 2 bases from J, with 10 bases in between. The chain's CDR3 is CASQGGTYEQYF. CDR3 nucleotide sequence: TGTGCCAGCCAGGGTGGGACCTACGAGCAGTACTTC.

This rearrangement joins TRBV9 to TRBJ1-1; D ambiguous. V lost 4 bases to trimming and J lost 0 bases, with 16 bases between them. The CDR3 length is 16 residues. Germline lookup yields CDR1 SGDLS and CDR2 YYNGEE. Here the CDR3 DNA reads TGTGCCAGCAGCCCAGCGTCGGGATGGCTGAACACTGAAGCTTTCTTT. Translation: CASSPASGWLNTEAFF.

The rearrangement joins TRBV6-1 to TRBJ2-7; 8 bases line up with TRBD1. The CDR3 is 15 amino acids. In germline, CDR1 is MNHNS, CDR2 SASEGT. The ends lost 7 bases at V and 3 bases at J; junction bases unmatched: 11. The CDR3 loop is CASKGGQVNYYEQYF. For the CDR3, the DNA is TGTGCCAGCAAGGGGGGACAGGTCAACTACTACGAGCAGTACTTC.

The V call is TRBV19, the J call TRBJ2-7; D might be TRBD1 (5 bases). The CDR3 is made up of 13 amino acids. The germline gives CDR1 LNHDA, CDR2 SQIVND (reference sequence). Trimming removed 6 bases at V and 5 bases at J, with 14 bases between. This CDR3 is CASRSSQGHEQYF. CDR3 coding DNA: TGTGCCAGTAGGAGTAGCCAGGGCCACGAGCAGTACTTC.

The rearrangement links TRBV5-5 to TRBJ1-1; TRBD1 matches at 11 bases. V trimming: 4 bases; J trimming: 1 base; junction bases outside the gene matches: 3. This CDR3 has 15 amino acids. CDR1 is SGHKS and CDR2 is YYEKEE in the germline V gene (reference sequence). CDR3 sequence reads: CASSVGQGANTEAFF. The CDR3 DNA reads as TGTGCCAGCAGCGTAGGACAGGGGGCGAACACTGAAGCTTTCTTT.

The CDR3 DNA follows: TGTGCCAGCAGTTTAATTGGGACAGGGAGAGGGGACATTCAGTACTTC. It encodes CASSLIGTGRGDIQYF. V is TRBV28 and J is TRBJ2-4, with 9 bases that match TRBD1. The CDR3 extends over 16 amino acids. Per germline, CDR1 MDHEN and CDR2 SYDVKM. The V gene end was trimmed by 2 bases and the J gene end by 8 bases; junction bases not matched to a gene: 10.

This clone has at least ten counts. The chain is built from TRBV4-3 and TRBJ1-2; tentative D call: TRBD1 (5 bases). The germline V gene encodes CDR1 LGHNA and CDR2 YSLEER. The V end was cut by 2 bases, the J end by 4 bases, with 11 bases between. The length of the CDR3 is 14 residues. The CDR3 loop is CASSQSDGGYGYTF. CDR3 nucleotides: TGCGCCAGCAGCCAATCCGACGGGGGCTATGGCTACACCTTC.

This chain connects TRBV5-8 to TRBJ1-6; D perhaps matches TRBD1 (6 bases). Deletions cut 3 bases from V and 7 bases from J, with 11 bases between. CDR1 is SGHTS, CDR2 YDEGEE, per germline. CDR3 length equals 14 residues. CDR3 in DNA: TGTGCCAGCAGCTACGGACAGCCGAATTCACCCCTCCACTTT. It specifies CASSYGQPNSPLHF.

This clone was found once. The gene calls are TRBV9 and TRBJ2-3, with D tentatively TRBD1 (6 bases). Trimming left V 3 bases short and J 4 bases short, with 15 bases between. This CDR3 has 15 amino acids. Germline loops: CDR1 SGDLS, CDR2 YYNGEE. CDR3 amino acids: CASSGRTGIADTQYF. The CDR3 nucleotides read TGTGCCAGCAGCGGAAGAACAGGGATTGCAGATACGCAGTATTTT.

The gene calls are TRBV29-1 and TRBJ1-1; D is unresolved. The germline V and J ends were trimmed by 7 bases and 5 bases, with 17 bases remaining between them. Per germline, CDR1 SQVTM and CDR2 ANQGSEA. The CDR3 is 13 residues long. Here the CDR3 reads CSASPLRRTEAFF. For the CDR3, the DNA is TGCAGCGCTAGCCCCCTTAGACGGACTGAAGCTTTCTTT. Full variable domain (missing parts from reference TRBV29-1 and TRBJ1-1): SAVISQKPSRDICQRGTSLTIQCQVDSQVTMMFWYRQQPGQSLTLIATANQGSEATYESGFVIDKFPISRPNLTFSTLTVSNMSPEDSSIYLCSASPLRRTEAFFGQGTRLTVV.

The chain employs TRBV28 and TRBJ2-5; 8 nucleotides align to TRBD1. V shed 7 bases and J 4 bases; nucleotides not matched to a gene: 14. Germline V gene data show CDR1 as MDHEN and CDR2 as SYDVKM. The CDR3 runs to 16 residues. The CDR3 region has the DNA TGTGCCAGCAACTACTCGCCCGGACAGGGAACAGAGACCCAGTACTTC. Translation: CASNYSPGQGTETQYF.

The chain combines TRBV7-6 with TRBJ1-6; 8 nucleotides match TRBD1. The germline gives CDR1 SGHVS, CDR2 FNYEAQ. The CDR3 is made up of 15 amino acids. V lost 4 bases and J lost 5; bases outside the gene matches: 4. CDR3 amino acids: CASSSLDRDNSPLHF. The CDR3 nucleotides read TGTGCCAGCAGCTCGCTGGACAGGGATAATTCACCCCTCCACTTT.